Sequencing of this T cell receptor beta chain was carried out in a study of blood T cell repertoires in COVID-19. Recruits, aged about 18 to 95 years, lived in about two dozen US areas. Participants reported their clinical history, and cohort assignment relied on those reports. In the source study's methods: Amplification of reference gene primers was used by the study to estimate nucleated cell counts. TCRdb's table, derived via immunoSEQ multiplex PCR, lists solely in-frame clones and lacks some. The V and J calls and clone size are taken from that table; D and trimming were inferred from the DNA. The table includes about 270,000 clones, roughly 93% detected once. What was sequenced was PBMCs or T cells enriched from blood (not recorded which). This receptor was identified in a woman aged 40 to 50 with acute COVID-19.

The CDR3 region is CAWSYSTGELFF. CDR3 coding DNA: TGTGCCTGGAGTTACAGCACCGGGGAGCTGTTTTTT. The chain recombines TRBV30 with TRBJ2-2, with D unresolved. Trimming removed 2 bases at V and 4 bases at J, with 5 bases between. This CDR3 has 12 residues. CDR1 and CDR2 (germline): GTSNPN, SVGIG (reference sequence).